Included here is one T cell receptor (beta chain) sequence, with context. What it binds is not known. TCRdb's table, derived via immunoSEQ multiplex PCR, lists solely in-frame clones and lacks some. In the table there are roughly 9,000 clones, roughly 28% of which are singletons. Germline CDR1 and CDR2: SGHRS and YFSETQ. The junction had 8 bases not matched to a gene; V was cut back by 6 bases and J by 5 bases. CDR3 length: 15 residues. As for treatment: randomized to nivolumab then ipilimumab (arm A) or the reverse (arm B). DNA-damaging chemotherapy had not been given to any patient beforehand. The sample originates from a study of sequential checkpoint blockade in melanoma. About the study: First-line arms were nivolumab then ipilimumab, or the reverse, randomized 1:1. More than 20 patients had matched tumor biopsies before treatment and at week 13 after nivolumab or ipilimumab alone. Overall study results and limits: About 30 times likelier clinical benefit followed increased tumor T-cell fraction and clonality.

This sequence originates from a human donor with melanoma. The source was tumor tissue (inferred from file names), collected from a patient given nivolumab and ipilimumab in sequence. The gene calls are TRBV5-1 and TRBJ2-1; 10 nucleotides align to TRBD2. Here the CDR3 reads CASTLLAGVHNEQFF. The CDR3 coding sequence is TGCGCCAGCACCCTGCTAGCGGGGGTTCACAATGAGCAGTTCTTC.